This record concerns one T cell receptor (beta chain) sequence. Its antigen is currently not known. Base qualities are missing; no much larger clone stands one base away. The data originate from a study of blood T cells in healthy people across ages (dated by TCRdb to 2013 to 2016). General notes on the study: Template switching captured roughly one uniquely barcoded TCR beta cDNA molecule per two T cells in model experiments. Using the same blood draw, the study looked at two additional independent replicas of 1 million unique cDNA reads for two donors, one aged 18 to 29 and the other aged 80 or older. Age-related changes in TCR beta repertoire diversity were measured in the study by deep sequencing normalized with unique cDNA molecular identifiers. The donors were split into four age groups: young (average around 16 years), middle-aged (39), aged (approximately 60) and long-lived (roughly 77).

Findings and caveats that apply to the study as a whole: Compared with the aged group, the long-lived group had more naive CD4+ T cells, fewer expanded clones and increased TCR diversity, a pattern suggesting age selection. Because profiling used bulk unsorted PBMCs, naive and antigen-experienced compartments could not be compared conclusively. The CMV infection status of donors was not known, potentially confounding age-related changes in expanded clonotypes. Observed TCR beta diversity per million T cells fell roughly linearly with age, and a significant reduction was already apparent by age around 40. Observed TCR beta diversity correlated strongly with the percentage of naive T cells measured by flow cytometry. Total diversity estimates from one million sequenced T cells were considered lower bounds and underestimates.

Looking up the germline V gene yields CDR1 LGHNA and CDR2 YSLEER. V is cut by 0 bases and J by 0 bases, and the space between the germline ends is 12 bases. The CDR3 contains 17 residues, cysteine and phenylalanine counted. The retained sequence is limited to the CDR3, 51 bases, with the frame set at the first base. The library was prepared using 5' RACE. The instrument given in TCRdb is Illumina HiSeq 2500. A second PCR of roughly 7 to 11 cycles was run with a J-beta primer mix and a sample-barcoded 5' primer. A unique molecular identifier was introduced onto each TCR beta cDNA molecule by a template-switch 5' adaptor carrying 12 random nucleotides. Each sample yielded at least 2.5 million CDR3-containing paired-end reads. All of the RNA was converted into first-strand cDNA using the Mint cDNA synthesis kit, with a TRBC-specific oligonucleotide serving as the primer. After uracil-DNA glycosylase treatment, a first 18-cycle PCR used universal primers M1SS and BC2_uni_R on all cDNA. Concerning the study's data processing: For normalization, 1 million high-quality reads, each with a distinct molecular identifier, were randomly selected from each sample. Instead of being binned into consensus sequences, reads with shared molecular identifiers were discarded. CDR3 identification, clonotype clustering and error correction used MiTCR with a Q25 quality threshold and the strictest error-elimination algorithm. A nonparametric unseen species model using Euler transformation provided a lower-bound estimate of total TCR beta diversity. The public reads were quality trimmed at Q25 with fastp and then assembled into clones with MiXCR by TCRdb, keeping productive beta chains. Every distinct CDR3 protein forms one entry, paired with its most common genes and DNA. None of the V and J calls come from the authors' own analysis; TCRdb made them. Across this sample there are 780,000 or so distinct CDR3 sequences, with roughly 25% seen only once. Clones ranked in the top ten supply roughly 3.5% of the sample.

The donors were under 40 Caucasian individuals from Russia, aged roughly 6 to 100 years, who were systemically healthy. Each donor gave roughly 9.5 milliliters of peripheral blood, collected into EDTA-treated Vacutainer tubes. Ficoll-Paque density-gradient centrifugation was used to isolate PBMCs, with at least 7 million per sample. Total RNA was extracted from PBMCs with Trizol reagent, with at least 6 micrograms obtained per sample. The percentages of naive CD45RAhigh/CD27high T cells were determined by flow cytometry on a PBMC aliquot from every donor. This sample was shared with a second study, whose subject was T cells of mothers and their children. Reported in the second study: Nine systemically healthy Caucasian individuals served as donors, namely three mothers together with their six children. cDNA synthesis consumed the entire amount of extracted RNA, loaded at approximately 1.6 ug RNA in each 15 ul reaction. In the second PCR, the M1S primer introduced both the sample barcodes and 2-4 random nucleotides. Each mother yielded over 10 million TCR beta CDR3 reads and each child roughly 2.9 million reads. Thymic selection similarly shapes TCR recombination output in related and unrelated pairs, with minor effect from inherited differences. Normalized repertoire overlap in related mother-child pairs was always slightly higher than in unrelated mother-child pairs, but the difference was never significant. No persistent microchimeric T cell clones were found, with a detection sensitivity of approximately 100 clones per million clonotypes. The study used deep NGS to compare TCR beta repertoires of mothers and children, seeking features distinguishing related mother-child pairs from unrelated individuals. On average, the children were 11 +/- 4 years old, while the mothers were around 42 +/- 4 years old. After adapter ligation was performed with NEBNext reagents, the libraries were sequenced on an Illumina HiSeq 2000 with 100+100 nt paired-end reads. To prevent cross-contamination, the mother and child libraries were prepared one month apart and sequenced in separate runs. Between about 500,000 and 2,300,000 distinct TCR beta clonotypes were identified per donor. Naive TCR beta clonotypes were estimated from low-frequency clonotypes matched to each donor's FACS-determined naive share, without sorting.

The TCR sequence derives from a boy under 18 in good health. The chain links TRBV4-3 with TRBJ2-1; a weak D assignment points to TRBD2 (6 bases agree). Sequencing used blood. The CDR3 loop reads CASSQDLAGSSYNEQFF. In nucleotide form, the sequence is TGCGCCAGCAGCCAAGATCTCGCGGGGAGCTCCTACAATGAGCAGTTCTTC.